The sequence of this T cell receptor beta chain was determined in a study of cytomegalovirus exposure and HLA in healthy donors. Study-wide background: Earlier findings included about 120 million unique TCR beta sequences obtained from about 180 million T cells. When just under 400 donors were genotyped, roughly 78% of them were found to fall in the Caucasian-associated ancestry cluster.

Vbeta (60) and Jbeta (13) primers were used in the PCR. The data were produced by immunoSEQ multiplex PCR, yet TCRdb's version contains in-frame clones alone and is incomplete. This sample carries around 130,000 clones, about two thirds of them seen once, and the ten largest clones take about 3%. V was cut by 8 bases and J by 4 bases, with 24 bases left in between. The CDR3 is made up of 17 amino acids. As for this clone: Its antigen is undetermined.

Study-wide results and caveats: Fewer N-insertions (relative to the roughly 730-donor mean) were reportedly seen in an Asian-associated ancestry cluster in a later analysis. Several top significant clusters appeared, in a later analysis, to be linked to common viral pathogens.

The sequenced material came from PBMCs. This rearrangement joins TRBV5-3 to TRBJ2-2; D is perhaps TRBD2 (7 bases). TRBV5-3 is sorted into the ORF group, with uncertain function. The clonotype comes from a woman aged 55-69 years in good health and CMV-seropositive. CDR3 loop: CAREYGGRDVCTGELFF. The DNA for the CDR3 is TGTGCCAGGGAGTACGGGGGGCGAGATGTGTGCACCGGGGAGCTGTTTTTT.